This T cell receptor beta chain was profiled in a study of blood T cell repertoires in COVID-19. The table came from immunoSEQ multiplex PCR; TCRdb's copy has only in-frame clones and leaves some out. Of about 150,000 clones listed, approximately 87% were seen once; the top ten hold roughly 4.1%. The germline CDR1 and CDR2 sequences are LNHNV and YYDKDF (reference sequence). The CDR3 spans 20 residues. V gave up 1 base and J gave up 0 bases, with 25 bases separating them. This TCR was sampled from a woman aged 70-85 years with acute or convalescent COVID-19. V and J are TRBV15 and TRBJ2-7; the D gene is possibly TRBD2 (6 bases). Input material: peripheral blood. CDR3 coding DNA: TGTGCCACCAGCAGAGTAGGTGGGAGAGAACCCGCGGGGACCTCCTACGAGCAGTACTTC. It is translated as CATSRVGGREPAGTSYEQYF.